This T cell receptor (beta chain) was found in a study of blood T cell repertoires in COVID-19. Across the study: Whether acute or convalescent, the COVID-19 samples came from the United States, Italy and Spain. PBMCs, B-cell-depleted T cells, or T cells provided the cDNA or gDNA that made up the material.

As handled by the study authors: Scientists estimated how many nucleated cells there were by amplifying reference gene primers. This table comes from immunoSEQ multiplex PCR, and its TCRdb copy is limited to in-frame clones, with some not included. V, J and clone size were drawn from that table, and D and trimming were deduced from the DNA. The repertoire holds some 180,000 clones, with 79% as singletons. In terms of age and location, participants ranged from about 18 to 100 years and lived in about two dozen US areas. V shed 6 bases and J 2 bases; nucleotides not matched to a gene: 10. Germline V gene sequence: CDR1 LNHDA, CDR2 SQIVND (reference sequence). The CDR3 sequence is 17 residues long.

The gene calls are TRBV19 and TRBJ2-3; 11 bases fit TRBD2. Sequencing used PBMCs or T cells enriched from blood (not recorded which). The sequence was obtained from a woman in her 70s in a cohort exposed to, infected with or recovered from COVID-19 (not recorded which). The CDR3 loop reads CASRPPGTSGSTDTQYF. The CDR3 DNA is TGTGCCAGTAGGCCCCCCGGGACTAGCGGTTCCACAGATACGCAGTATTTT.